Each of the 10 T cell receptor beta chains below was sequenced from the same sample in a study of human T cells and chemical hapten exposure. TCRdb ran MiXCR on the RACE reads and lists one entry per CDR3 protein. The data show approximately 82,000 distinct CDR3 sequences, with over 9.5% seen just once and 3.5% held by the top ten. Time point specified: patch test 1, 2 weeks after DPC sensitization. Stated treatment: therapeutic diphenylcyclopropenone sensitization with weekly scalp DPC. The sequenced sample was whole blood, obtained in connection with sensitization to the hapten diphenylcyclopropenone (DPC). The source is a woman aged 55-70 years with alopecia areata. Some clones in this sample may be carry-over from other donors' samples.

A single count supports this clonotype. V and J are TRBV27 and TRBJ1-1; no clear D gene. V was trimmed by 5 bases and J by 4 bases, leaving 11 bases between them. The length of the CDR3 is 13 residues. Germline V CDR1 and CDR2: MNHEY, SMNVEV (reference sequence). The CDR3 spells CASSPPASTEAFF. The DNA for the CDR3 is TGTGCCAGCAGTCCACCCGCGAGCACTGAAGCTTTCTTT.

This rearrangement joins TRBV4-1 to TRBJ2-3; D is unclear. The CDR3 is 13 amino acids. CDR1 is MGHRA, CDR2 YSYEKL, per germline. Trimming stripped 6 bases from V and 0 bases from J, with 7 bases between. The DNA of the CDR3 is TGCGCCAGCAGACTCGGAAGCACAGATACGCAGTATTTT. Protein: CASRLGSTDTQYF.

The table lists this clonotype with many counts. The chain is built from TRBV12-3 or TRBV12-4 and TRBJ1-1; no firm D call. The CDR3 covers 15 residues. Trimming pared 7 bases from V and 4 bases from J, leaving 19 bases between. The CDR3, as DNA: TGTGCCAGCACCCCCTTGTGGTCGATAGGCACTGAAGCTTTCTTT. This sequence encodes CASTPLWSIGTEAFF.

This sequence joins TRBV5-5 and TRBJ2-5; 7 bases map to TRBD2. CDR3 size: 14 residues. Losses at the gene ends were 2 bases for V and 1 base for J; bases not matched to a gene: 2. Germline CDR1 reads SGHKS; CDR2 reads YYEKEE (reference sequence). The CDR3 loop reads CASSLERGQETQYF. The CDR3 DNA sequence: TGTGCCAGCAGCTTAGAGCGGGGCCAAGAGACCCAGTACTTC. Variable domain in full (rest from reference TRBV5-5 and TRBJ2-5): DAGVTQSPTHLIKTRGQQVTLRCSPISGHKSVSWYQQVLGQGPQFIFQYYEKEERGRGNFPDRFSARQFPNYSSELNVNALLLGDSALYLCASSLERGQETQYFGPGTRLLVL.

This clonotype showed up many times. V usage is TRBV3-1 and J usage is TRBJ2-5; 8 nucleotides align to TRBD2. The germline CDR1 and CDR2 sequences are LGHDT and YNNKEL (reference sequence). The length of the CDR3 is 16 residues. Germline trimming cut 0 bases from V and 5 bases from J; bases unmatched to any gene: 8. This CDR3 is CASSQDRGGWMETQYF. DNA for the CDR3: TGTGCCAGCAGCCAAGATCGGGGGGGCTGGATGGAGACCCAGTACTTC.

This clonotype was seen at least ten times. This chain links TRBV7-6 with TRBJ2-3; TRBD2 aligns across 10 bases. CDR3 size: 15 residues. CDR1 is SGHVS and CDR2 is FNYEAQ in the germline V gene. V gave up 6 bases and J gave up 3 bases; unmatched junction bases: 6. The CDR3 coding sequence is TGTGCCAGCAGAACAAGCGGGGGGGCGACAGATACGCAGTATTTT. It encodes CASRTSGGATDTQYF.

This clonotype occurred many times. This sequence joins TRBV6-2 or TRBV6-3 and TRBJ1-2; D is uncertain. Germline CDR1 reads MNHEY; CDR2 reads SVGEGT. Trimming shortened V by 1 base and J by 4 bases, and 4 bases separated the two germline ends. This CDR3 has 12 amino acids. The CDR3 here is CASSYFPYGYTF. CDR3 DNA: TGTGCCAGCAGTTACTTTCCCTATGGCTACACCTTC.

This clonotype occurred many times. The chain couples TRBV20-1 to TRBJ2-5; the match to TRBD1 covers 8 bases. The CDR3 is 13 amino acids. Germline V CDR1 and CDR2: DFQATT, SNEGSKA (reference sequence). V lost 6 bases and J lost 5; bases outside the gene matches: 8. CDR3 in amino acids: CSARQGSRETQYF. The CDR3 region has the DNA TGCAGTGCCCGACAGGGGTCCAGGGAGACCCAGTACTTC.

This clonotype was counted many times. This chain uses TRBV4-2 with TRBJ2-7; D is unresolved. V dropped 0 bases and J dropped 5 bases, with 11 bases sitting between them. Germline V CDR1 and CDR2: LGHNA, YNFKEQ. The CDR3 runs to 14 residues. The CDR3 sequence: CASSQEGRGNEQYF. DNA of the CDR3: TGTGCCAGCAGCCAAGAGGGAAGAGGCAACGAGCAGTACTTC.

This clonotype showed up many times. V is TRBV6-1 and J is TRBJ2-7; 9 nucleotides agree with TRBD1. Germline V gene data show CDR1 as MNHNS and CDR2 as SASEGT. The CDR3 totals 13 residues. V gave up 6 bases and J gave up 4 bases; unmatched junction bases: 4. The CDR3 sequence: CASRPGQGYEQYF. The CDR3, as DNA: TGTGCCAGCAGACCGGGACAGGGTTACGAGCAGTACTTC.